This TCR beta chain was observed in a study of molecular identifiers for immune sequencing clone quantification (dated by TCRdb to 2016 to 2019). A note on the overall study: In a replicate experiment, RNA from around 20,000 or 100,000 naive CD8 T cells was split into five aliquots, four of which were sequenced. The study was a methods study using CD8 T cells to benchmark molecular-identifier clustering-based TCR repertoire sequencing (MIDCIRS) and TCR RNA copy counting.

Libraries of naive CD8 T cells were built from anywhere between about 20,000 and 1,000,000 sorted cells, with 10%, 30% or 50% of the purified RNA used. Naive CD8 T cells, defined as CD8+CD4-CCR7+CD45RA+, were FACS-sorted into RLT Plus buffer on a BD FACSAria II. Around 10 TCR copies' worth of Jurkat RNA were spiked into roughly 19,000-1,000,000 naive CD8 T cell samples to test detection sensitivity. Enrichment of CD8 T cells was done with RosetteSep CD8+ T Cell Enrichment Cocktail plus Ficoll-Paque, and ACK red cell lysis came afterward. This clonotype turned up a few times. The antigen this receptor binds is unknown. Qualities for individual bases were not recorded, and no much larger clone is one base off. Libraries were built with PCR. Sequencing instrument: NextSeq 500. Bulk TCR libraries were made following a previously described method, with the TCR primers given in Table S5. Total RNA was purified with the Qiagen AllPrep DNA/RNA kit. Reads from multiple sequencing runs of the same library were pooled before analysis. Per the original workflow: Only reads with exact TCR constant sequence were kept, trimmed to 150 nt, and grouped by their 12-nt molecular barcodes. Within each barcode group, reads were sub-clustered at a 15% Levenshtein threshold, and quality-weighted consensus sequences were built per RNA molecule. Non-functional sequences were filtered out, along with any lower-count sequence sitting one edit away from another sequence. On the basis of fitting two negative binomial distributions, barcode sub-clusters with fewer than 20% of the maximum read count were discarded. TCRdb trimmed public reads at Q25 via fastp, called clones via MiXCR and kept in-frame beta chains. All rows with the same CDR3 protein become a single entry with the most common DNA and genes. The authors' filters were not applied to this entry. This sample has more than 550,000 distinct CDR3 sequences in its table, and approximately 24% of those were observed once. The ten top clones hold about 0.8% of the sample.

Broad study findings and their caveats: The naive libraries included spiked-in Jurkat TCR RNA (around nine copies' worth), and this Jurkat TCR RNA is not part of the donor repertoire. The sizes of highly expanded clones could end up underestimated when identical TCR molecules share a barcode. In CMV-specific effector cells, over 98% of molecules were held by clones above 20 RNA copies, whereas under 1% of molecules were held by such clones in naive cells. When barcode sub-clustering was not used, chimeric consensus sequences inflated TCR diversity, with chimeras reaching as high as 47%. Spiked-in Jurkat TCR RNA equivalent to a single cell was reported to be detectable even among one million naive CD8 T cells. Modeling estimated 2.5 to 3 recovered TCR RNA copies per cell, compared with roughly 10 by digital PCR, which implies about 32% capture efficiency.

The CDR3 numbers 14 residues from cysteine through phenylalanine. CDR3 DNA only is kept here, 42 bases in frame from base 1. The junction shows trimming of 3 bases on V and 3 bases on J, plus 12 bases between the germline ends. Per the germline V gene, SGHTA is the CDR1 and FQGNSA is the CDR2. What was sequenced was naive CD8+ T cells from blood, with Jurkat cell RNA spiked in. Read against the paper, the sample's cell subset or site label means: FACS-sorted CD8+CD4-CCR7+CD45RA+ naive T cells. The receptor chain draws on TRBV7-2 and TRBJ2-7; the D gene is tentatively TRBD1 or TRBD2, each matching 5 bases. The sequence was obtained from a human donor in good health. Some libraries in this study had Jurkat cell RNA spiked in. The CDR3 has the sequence CASSFREKVYEQYF. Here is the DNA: TGTGCCAGCAGCTTCAGGGAGAAGGTCTACGAGCAGTACTTC.